The 25 T cell receptor beta chains presented below share a single source sample, sequenced in a study of CD39 and CD103 CD8 tumor-infiltrating T cells (dated by TCRdb to 2017 to 2018). Libraries were constructed by the immunoSEQ multiplex PCR assay. In TCRdb, the immuneACCESS table is reduced to in-frame sequences with V and J assigned. These tables do not hold every clone; where another copy was compared, an unresolved V gene accounts for under half, and the others remain unexplained. The sample table lists some 7,000 clones, around three fifths of them with a count of one. 58% of the sample is taken by the ten largest. Sample: CD8+ T cells sorted from blood. This specimen's cell subset or site label, per the study, means: total memory CD8 T cells (CD45RA-CCR7+/-) from blood or uninvolved lymph node. The receptors derive from a human donor with head and neck squamous cell carcinoma.

In regard to this clone: The junction shows a germline mismatch at one end, possibly a read error. The CDR3 coding sequence is TGCGCCAGCAGCCAGAGTCGAAGTATTGGCGGCTACACCTTC. This gives the protein CASSQSRSIGGYTF. The chain recombines TRBV5-4 with TRBJ1-2; D remains unclear. The germline CDR1 and CDR2 sequences are SGHNT and YYREEE (reference sequence). CDR3 length: 14 residues. The full variable domain, in which reference TRBV5-4 and TRBJ1-2 provide the parts outside the CDR3, is ETGVTQSPTHLIKTRGQQVTLRCSSQSGHNTVSWYQQALGQGPQFIFQYYREEENGRGNFPPRFSGLQFPNYSSELNVNALELDDSALYLCASSQSRSIGGYTFGSGTRLTVV.

In its sample, this clone was seen a few times. V gene TRBV28 combines with J gene TRBJ2-1, with D unclear. Germline V gene lookup returns CDR1 MDHEN and CDR2 SYDVKM. The V end was cut by 7 bases, the J end by 0 bases, with 10 bases between. CDR3 length: 14 amino acids. The CDR3 sequence: CASTRIGSYNEQFF. In DNA, the CDR3 is TGTGCCAGCACCAGAATCGGCTCCTACAATGAGCAGTTCTTC.

This clone has only one observation. V is TRBV11-2 and J is TRBJ2-1; no reliable D call. CDR1 is SGHAT and CDR2 is FQNNGV in the germline V gene. The V end lost 4 bases, the J end lost 0 bases, and 7 bases lay between the germline ends. This CDR3 is built from 14 residues. The CDR3 region has the DNA TGTGCCAGCAGCTCCATTAGCTCCTACAATGAGCAGTTCTTC. The encoded protein is CASSSISSYNEQFF.

This rearrangement joins TRBV28 to TRBJ2-2, with TRBD2 as a possible D gene (6 bases). Germline V gene sequence: CDR1 MDHEN, CDR2 SYDVKM. The CDR3 length is 13 residues. V was pared by 6 bases and J by 6 bases, with 11 bases between. The CDR3 DNA sequence: TGTGCCAGCAGCCCGTGGGGGGCCGGGGAGCTGTTTTTT. Its protein is CASSPWGAGELFF.

The rearrangement links TRBV28 to TRBJ2-7; D uncertain. V was shortened by 3 bases and J by 5 bases, with 11 bases between the two germline ends. CDR3 length: 13 amino acids. The germline V gene has CDR1 MDHEN and CDR2 SYDVKM. Here the CDR3 reads CASSLIGLNEQYF. Written as DNA, the CDR3 is TGTGCCAGCAGTTTGATAGGGTTGAACGAGCAGTACTTC. Full variable domain (remainder filled in from reference TRBV28 and TRBJ2-7): DVKVTQSSRYLVKRTGEKVFLECVQDMDHENMFWYRQDPGLGLRLIYFSYDVKMKEKGDIPEGYSVSREKKERFSLILESASTNQTSMYLCASSLIGLNEQYFGPGTRLTVT.

The CDR3 DNA sequence: TGCGCCAGCAGTGAGTGGGGGTACGAGCAGTACTTC. Protein: CASSEWGYEQYF. The genes are TRBV10-1 and TRBJ2-7, with D tentatively TRBD1 or TRBD2 (5 bases each). The V end lost 1 base, the J end lost 4 bases, and 5 bases lay between the germline ends. Germline loops: CDR1 WNHNN, CDR2 SYGVQD (reference sequence). The CDR3 is 12 residues long.

The rearrangement uses TRBV5-1 and TRBJ1-1; tentatively, D is TRBD1 (6 bases). The V end lost 2 bases, the J end lost 0 bases, and 8 bases lay between the germline ends. The CDR3 has 14 residues. Germline values: CDR1 SGHRS, CDR2 YFSETQ. The CDR3 coding sequence is TGCGCCAGCAGCTTAGGGGGGATGAACACTGAAGCTTTCTTT. Protein sequence: CASSLGGMNTEAFF.

Comment on this clone: Given the absence of the conserved phenylalanine or tryptophan at the CDR3 end, a read error is likely. The limits of the CDR3 on the DNA are not certain, so only TCRdb's listed CDR3 is given. The rearrangement uses TRBV7-9 and TRBJ2-3; the table's TRBD2 call for D was not verified on the DNA. A total of 12 residues make up the CDR3, ends included. Germline V gene sequence: CDR1 SEHNR, CDR2 FQNEAQ (reference sequence). CDR3 in amino acids: CASSPEGLAGGS.

This clone was recorded a few times. V gene TRBV7-9 combines with J gene TRBJ1-3, with D tentatively TRBD1 (5 bases). CDR1 is SEHNR, CDR2 FQNEAQ, per germline (reference sequence). The CDR3 length is 16 residues. Deletions cut 7 bases from V and 3 bases from J, with 19 bases between. CDR3 bases: TGTGCCAGCATCCCTGCCGGGGGGACGGTTGGAAACACCATATATTTT. It yields the protein CASIPAGGTVGNTIYF.

This clone has more than one count but fewer than ten. The rearrangement joins TRBV4-3 to TRBJ1-1; D is unresolved. The germline V and J ends were trimmed by 2 bases and 1 base, with 11 bases remaining between them. The germline gives CDR1 LGHNA, CDR2 YSLEER. The CDR3 consists of 15 residues. The CDR3 sequence: CASSQNAGWNTEAFF. CDR3 coding DNA: TGCGCCAGCAGCCAAAATGCGGGTTGGAACACTGAAGCTTTCTTT.

This clone was detected only a few times. CDR3 protein: CASSLGQLSTDTQYF. The DNA of the CDR3 is TGTGCCAGCAGCTTGGGCCAGCTAAGCACAGATACGCAGTATTTT. The rearrangement links TRBV5-6 to TRBJ2-3; no clear D gene. In germline, CDR1 is SGHDT, CDR2 YYEEEE. This CDR3 has 15 amino acids. Trimming left V 0 bases short and J 0 bases short, with 8 bases between.

In the case of this clone: Sequence at one end of the junction differs from germline and may be a read error. The J gene is TRBJ1-1, the V gene TRBV5-4; D gene ambiguous. CDR3 size: 15 residues. The germline CDR1 and CDR2 sequences are SGHNT and YYREEE (reference sequence). CDR3 residues: CASSQERSWNTEAFF. CDR3 bases: TGCGCCAGCAGCCAAGAAAGGAGCTGGAACACTGAAGCTTTCTTT.

This clone was seen a handful of times. The rearrangement uses TRBV6-5 and TRBJ1-1, with D unresolved. Germline-derived CDR1 and CDR2 are MNHEY and SVGAGI. V was cut by 0 bases and J by 7 bases, with 18 bases left in between. There are 16 residues in the CDR3. Here the CDR3 reads CASSYSSRWREGEAFF. CDR3 nucleotides: TGTGCCAGCAGTTACTCGTCCAGGTGGAGGGAAGGTGAAGCTTTCTTT.

This chain connects TRBV7-6 to TRBJ2-5; 7 bases match TRBD2. The end of the DNA fits TRBJ2-7 better, so the J call may be wrong. This CDR3 spans 13 amino acids. Germline assignment: CDR1 SGHVS and CDR2 FNYEAQ. The DNA for the CDR3 is TGTGCCAGCAGCTCCGGACTAGACTACGAGCAGTACTTC. Protein product: CASSSGLDYEQYF.

This chain joins TRBV28 and TRBJ2-1; tentatively, D is TRBD2 (6 bases). This CDR3 has 16 amino acids. The V gene lost 5 bases and the J gene lost 0 bases, with 14 bases spanning the gap. The germline CDR1 and CDR2 sequences are MDHEN and SYDVKM. CDR3 residues: CASSRGTGLSYNEQFF. CDR3 in DNA: TGTGCCAGCAGTAGGGGTACGGGACTCTCCTACAATGAGCAGTTCTTC. Based on the CDR3 plus reference TRBV28 and TRBJ2-1, the full variable domain is DVKVTQSSRYLVKRTGEKVFLECVQDMDHENMFWYRQDPGLGLRLIYFSYDVKMKEKGDIPEGYSVSREKKERFSLILESASTNQTSMYLCASSRGTGLSYNEQFFGPGTRLTVL.

The genes are TRBV2 and TRBJ1-4; D remains unclear. The CDR3 sequence is 16 residues long. V was pared by 1 base and J by 0 bases, with 9 bases between. Germline values: CDR1 SNHLY, CDR2 FYNNEI. This CDR3 is CASSEGHPATNEKLFF. CDR3 nucleotide sequence: TGTGCCAGCAGTGAAGGGCACCCTGCAACTAATGAAAAACTGTTTTTT.

This clone was counted a few times. The chain employs TRBV10-3 and TRBJ2-1; TRBD2 agrees at 10 bases. CDR1 ENHRY and CDR2 SYGVKD come from the germline V gene. V lost 6 bases and J lost 5; bases outside the gene matches: 4. This CDR3 is 14 amino acids long. This CDR3 is CAISLAGENNEQFF. For the CDR3, the DNA is TGTGCCATCAGCCTAGCGGGAGAAAACAATGAGCAGTTCTTC.

The V call is TRBV9, the J call TRBJ2-7; no definite D call. Germline V gives CDR1 SGDLS, CDR2 YYNGEE. The CDR3 extends over 16 amino acids. The ends were cut back, 4 bases at V and 0 bases at J, with 17 bases in the middle. CDR3 sequence reads: CASSQDESGTSYEQYF. The CDR3 coding sequence is TGTGCCAGCAGCCAAGATGAATCGGGCACCTCCTACGAGCAGTACTTC.

The gene calls are TRBV7-2 and TRBJ1-6; D may be TRBD1 (6 bases). The CDR3 is 14 residues long. Germline V gives CDR1 SGHTA, CDR2 FQGNSA. The ends were cut back, 2 bases at V and 9 bases at J, with 11 bases in the middle. CDR3 in amino acids: CASSLTGLGSPLHF. CDR3 sequence (DNA): TGTGCCAGCAGCTTAACAGGGTTGGGTTCACCCCTCCACTTT.

The genes are TRBV6-1 and TRBJ2-1; D is uncertain. The CDR3 covers 12 residues. The germline V gene encodes CDR1 MNHNS and CDR2 SASEGT. Trimming left V 2 bases short and J 10 bases short, with 9 bases between. CDR3 DNA sequence: TGTGCCAGCAGTGAAATAGGCCCAGAGCAGTTCTTC. This sequence encodes CASSEIGPEQFF.

V and J are TRBV18 and TRBJ2-7, with 7 bases lining up with TRBD1. CDR3 size: 14 residues. After removal of 5 bases from V and 3 bases from J, the junction contained 7 bases not matched to a gene. Germline loops: CDR1 KGHSH, CDR2 LQKENI. CDR3 region: CASSDRVSIYEQYF. Here the CDR3 DNA reads TGTGCCAGCTCAGACAGGGTTTCCATCTACGAGCAGTACTTC. Variable domain in full (rest from reference TRBV18 and TRBJ2-7): NAGVMQNPRHLVRRRGQEARLRCSPMKGHSHVYWYRQLPEEGLKFMVYLQKENIIDESGMPKERFSAEFPKEGPSILRIQQVVRGDSAAYFCASSDRVSIYEQYFGPGTRLTVT.

The chain uses TRBV7-6 and TRBJ1-2, with 10 bases identical to TRBD1. The CDR3 loop spans 14 amino acids. CDR1 is SGHVS, CDR2 FNYEAQ, per germline. V lost 3 bases, J lost 5 bases, and 3 bases stayed unmatched. CDR3 coding DNA: TGTGCCAGCAGCTTGACAGGGGGCGCGTATGGCTACACCTTC. It codes for CASSLTGGAYGYTF.

This clone was observed a few times. As DNA, the CDR3 is TGTGCCAGCAGCGAAGACAGGGGGCGAGGCTATGAGACCCAGTACTTC. Translation gives CASSEDRGRGYETQYF. V gene TRBV9 combines with J gene TRBJ2-5, with 10 positions matching TRBD1. V lost 3 bases to trimming and J lost 5 bases; unmatched junction nucleotides: 10. Per germline, CDR1 SGDLS and CDR2 YYNGEE. CDR3 length equals 16 residues.

V usage is TRBV18 and J usage is TRBJ2-5, with D perhaps matching TRBD2 (5 bases). From germline, CDR1 is KGHSH and CDR2 LQKENI. Trimming shortened V by 0 bases and J by 4 bases, and 12 bases separated the two germline ends. The CDR3 has 15 amino acids. The CDR3: CASSPPILGLETQYF. The CDR3 coding sequence is TGTGCCAGCTCACCACCGATACTAGGTTTAGAGACCCAGTACTTC.

This clone was counted once. The CDR3 loop reads CAISETGSGTDTQYF. The DNA for the CDR3 is TGTGCCATCAGTGAAACAGGGTCGGGCACAGATACGCAGTATTTT. The V gene is TRBV10-3, the J gene TRBJ2-3; possibly TRBD1 for D (6 bases). The V gene's germline CDR1 is ENHRY and CDR2 SYGVKD. Between the trimmed V and J ends, which lost 3 bases and 1 base, there was a span of 11 bases. The CDR3 sequence is 15 residues long.